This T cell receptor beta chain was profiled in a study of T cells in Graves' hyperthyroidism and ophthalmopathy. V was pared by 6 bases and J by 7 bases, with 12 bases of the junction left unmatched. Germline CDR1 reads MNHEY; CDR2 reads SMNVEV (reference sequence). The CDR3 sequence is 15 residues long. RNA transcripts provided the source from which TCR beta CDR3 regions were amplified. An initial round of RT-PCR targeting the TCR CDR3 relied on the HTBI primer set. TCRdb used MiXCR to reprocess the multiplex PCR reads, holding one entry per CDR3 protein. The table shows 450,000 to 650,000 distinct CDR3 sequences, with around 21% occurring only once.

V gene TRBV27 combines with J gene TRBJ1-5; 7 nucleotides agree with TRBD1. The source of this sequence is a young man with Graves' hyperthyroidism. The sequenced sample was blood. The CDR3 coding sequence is TGTGCCAGCAGAAACCAAGGGGGCCTAGGACAGCCCCAGCATTTT. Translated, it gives CASRNQGGLGQPQHF.